Sequencing of this T cell receptor (beta chain) was carried out in a study of cytomegalovirus exposure and HLA in healthy donors. Germline CDR1 and CDR2: SGHRS and YFSETQ. The CDR3 has 13 amino acids. The V end was cut by 0 bases, the J end by 4 bases, with 7 bases between. Libraries were prepared by immunoSEQ multiplex PCR; TCRdb keeps only in-frame clonotypes and omits some of them. The sample shows about 150,000 clones, 88% of them seen only once. For this clone: As yet, its antigen is unknown. Other DNA sequences of this sample code for an identical CDR3.

The donors were part of the roughly 120-subject validation cohort, which stood apart from the roughly 670-subject first cohort. Study-wide results and limits: Most TCR sequences were seen very rarely across donors, but some public TCRs occurred in many. Testing in vitro showed a few CMV-associated chains specific for CMV antigens.

This rearrangement joins TRBV5-1 to TRBJ1-1, with D perhaps matching TRBD1 (6 bases). The sample taken for sequencing was PBMCs. This TCR was sampled from a man aged 18 to 35 in good health and CMV-seronegative. The CDR3 DNA follows: TGCGCCAGCAGCTTGGGAGGGGGCACTGAAGCTTTCTTT. Translating it yields CASSLGGGTEAFF.